This T cell receptor beta chain was identified during a study of T-cell memory formation after mild COVID-19. Study details: Largely, the TCR clusters proved donor specific.

The CDR3 extends over 15 amino acids. With 0 bases removed from V and 5 bases from J, the gap between germline ends came to 11 bases. Germline V gene sequence: CDR1 SGHNT, CDR2 YYREEE (reference sequence). UMIs and sample barcodes were carried by the TCR alpha and TCR beta cDNA libraries that 5'RACE produced using constant-segment primers. In TCRdb, the 5' RACE reads were re-called with MiXCR into one record per CDR3 protein. The data contain 350,000 to 450,000 distinct CDR3 sequences, approximately 29% of them seen just once; the ten biggest clones take up roughly 12%. With respect to this clonotype: Antigen specificity is unknown.

Points from the study as a whole: The main location of contracting CD4+ clones was CM and EM, and that of contracting CD8+ clones was EMRA. While clones contracting from day 15 to 85 were balanced between CD4 and CD8, later expanders leaned CD4+.

V gene TRBV5-4 combines with J gene TRBJ2-2; maybe TRBD1 (5 bases). This sequence was found in an adult woman who had mild COVID-19 (a few samples of this study predate the infection). Cell type and time point are not known. Input material: PBMCs or a T cell subset sorted from them (not recorded which). Here the CDR3 DNA reads TGTGCCAGCAGCTTGGAGGGGCTACGGACCGGGGAGCTGTTTTTT. As protein: CASSLEGLRTGELFF.